Following are 7 T cell receptor beta chains from one sample sequenced in a study of shared clonotypes between healthy human individuals. Repertoires were generated with immunoSEQ multiplex PCR, while TCRdb's copy carries only in-frame clones and drops some. The data show over 2,000,000 clones, just over 90% seen once. Naivety among CD8 cells was defined by CD45RO negativity and positive CCR7 selection, thereby excluding terminally differentiated effector memory CD45RA+ cells. The source material was naive CD8+ T cells from PBMCs. The source of these receptors is a man aged 18 to 29 in good health. Some clones in this sample may be carry-over from other donors' samples.

V and J are TRBV14 and TRBJ1-1, with D hard to call. CDR3 length equals 13 residues. Germline-derived CDR1 and CDR2 are SGHDN and FVKESK. The ends were cut back, 5 bases at V and 2 bases at J, with 9 bases in the middle. The DNA of the CDR3 is TGTGCCAGCAGCTTTACACTTAACACTGAAGCTTTCTTT. Protein sequence: CASSFTLNTEAFF.

The V call is TRBV5-1, the J call TRBJ2-7; D not certain. Between the trimmed V and J ends, which lost 0 bases and 1 base, there was a span of 17 bases. The germline V gene has CDR1 SGHRS and CDR2 YFSETQ. This CDR3 region has 17 residues. The CDR3: CASSLGSRIGSSYEQYF. The CDR3 bases are TGCGCCAGCAGCTTGGGGAGCAGGATCGGCAGTTCCTACGAGCAGTACTTC.

The chain has TRBV10-3 and TRBJ2-7, with no clear D. The germline V gene has CDR1 ENHRY and CDR2 SYGVKD. The CDR3 is 16 amino acids. Between the trimmed V and J ends, which lost 3 bases and 6 bases, there was a span of 21 bases. CDR3 loop: CAISDASPLSSSEQYF. The CDR3 nucleotides read TGTGCCATCAGTGACGCGTCTCCCCTTTCTTCATCCGAGCAGTACTTC.

As to this clone: The sample holds other DNA sequences that translate to the same CDR3. CDR3 in amino acids: CASSLGGRNEQFF. The CDR3 DNA reads as TGTGCCAGCAGCTTGGGGGGTCGGAATGAGCAGTTCTTC. The rearrangement joins TRBV7-9 to TRBJ2-1; TRBD2 is a possible D gene (6 bases). With 3 bases removed from V and 7 bases from J, the gap between germline ends came to 10 bases. There are 13 residues in the CDR3. Germline V gene data show CDR1 as SEHNR and CDR2 as FQNEAQ (reference sequence).

This rearrangement joins TRBV28 to TRBJ1-1, with D unresolved. CDR3 size: 11 residues. Germline lookup yields CDR1 MDHEN and CDR2 SYDVKM. V was trimmed by 9 bases and J by 0 bases, leaving 5 bases between them. The CDR3 protein is CASYLNTEAFF. DNA for the CDR3: TGTGCCAGTTATTTGAACACTGAAGCTTTCTTT.

This chain connects TRBV5-6 to TRBJ2-3; D is undetermined. Germline values: CDR1 SGHDT, CDR2 YYEEEE. Trimming pared 0 bases from V and 0 bases from J, leaving 14 bases between. The CDR3 contains 17 residues. CDR3 residues: CASSLDGIPRSTDTQYF. The CDR3 nucleotides are TGTGCCAGCAGCTTGGATGGGATCCCGAGGAGCACAGATACGCAGTATTTT.

The V gene is TRBV7-4, the J gene TRBJ1-4; perhaps TRBD1 as D (5 bases). The V gene's germline CDR1 is SGHVT and CDR2 SQSDAQ. The V gene lost 0 bases and the J gene lost 4 bases, with 12 bases spanning the gap. CDR3 length: 16 amino acids. CDR3 sequence: CASSLAGMGLNEKLFF. CDR3 bases: TGTGCCAGCAGCTTAGCAGGGATGGGGCTTAATGAAAAACTGTTTTTT.